This T cell receptor (beta chain) was obtained from a study of regulatory T cells in long-lasting Graves disease (TCRdb year 2021). Context from the whole study: Persistent Graves' disease meant more than 5 years of antithyroid drug treatment with TSH receptor autoantibodies that stayed positive. The study was conducted in China and was registered as a clinical trial. A total of some 35 samples underwent TCR sequencing, from some 13 patients with persistent Graves' disease and 20 or so patients with newly diagnosed Graves' disease. This study used TCR sequencing and RNA sequencing of peripheral blood to compare persistent Graves' disease patients against newly diagnosed Graves' disease patients. In the clinical cohort, patients with persistent Graves' disease had used antithyroid drugs for an average of around 9.3 years. Here is what the overall study found, with its caveats: Sequencing and analysis were limited to the TCR beta chain. Compared with newly diagnosed patients, persistent Graves' disease patients had lower TCR Shannon entropy and fewer highly expanded clones, which suggests clonal expansion. A larger number of public clonotypes was shared among persistent patients (around 2,700) than among newly diagnosed patients (more than 850). TRBV28, TRBJ1-2 and TRBJ2-5 were preferentially used in persistent disease, while TRBV20-1 and TRBJ2-1 were favored in newly diagnosed disease. As a limitation, the authors acknowledged that the small sample size may reduce accuracy. Peripheral blood alone was examined, since thyroid tissue, which constituted the primary lesion, could not be accessed.

In the paper's terms, the time point label means: persistent/refractory GD, antithyroid drugs over 5 years with positive TRAb. For both TCR sequencing and RNA sequencing, RNA was extracted from PBMCs in TRIzol. Graves' disease was diagnosed according to American Thyroid Association guidelines. Recruitment of patients was carried out at an endocrinology department in Xi'an, China. Each patient gave approximately 9 milliliters of peripheral blood, collected in an EDTA anticoagulant tube. Ficoll Paque Plus density gradient separation was used to isolate PBMCs, and no further T cell sorting was performed. RNA quality was checked with an Agilent 2100 Bioanalyzer and agarose gel, and concentration with a NanoDrop 2000. This clonotype was found many times. Its binding antigen is unknown. Per-base qualities were not stored, and no clone one base away is much larger. Libraries were prepared through multiplex PCR. The run used an Illumina HiSeq 4000. CDR3 regions were amplified by Arm-PCR with iRepertoire HTBI primers to construct TCR beta libraries. Before sequencing, the PCR products underwent gel purification. As for the original processing: Gene usage analysis of CDR3 amino acid clonotypes relied on the 60 or so TRBV and around 14 TRBJ segments identified across samples. COPE and FqMerger were used to merge the filtered high-quality paired reads into contigs. BLAST was used to align contigs to IMGT TRBV, TRBD and TRBJ reference genes, and CDR3 was defined according to IMGT. Highly expanded clones were defined as clonotypes with a frequency above 0.1%. Repertoire diversity was measured by Shannon entropy, and V-J evenness by the Gini coefficient. A clonotype was considered public if more than one individual shared it. The raw public data were reprocessed by TCRdb itself: fastp quality trimming at Q25, MiXCR clonotype calling, in-frame beta chains only. Rows are unified per CDR3 protein, each entry keeping the most common DNA and genes. The V and J calls, along with clone size, are taken from TCRdb and not from the paper's own processing. The sample has 390,000 or so distinct CDR3 sequences on record, roughly 20% of them singletons. 25% to 30% of the sample goes to the ten largest clones.

The germline V gene supplies CDR1 MDHEN and CDR2 SYDVKM. The CDR3 runs 15 residues from the cysteine to the phenylalanine. Only the CDR3 portion is preserved as DNA: 45 bases, with reading frame beginning at the first base. After removal of 6 bases from V and 2 bases from J, the junction retains 8 bases not matched to a gene. The chain uses TRBV28 and TRBJ2-7, and 9 junctional nucleotides match TRBD1. This TCR came from a woman in her thirties or forties with Graves disease. Donor details come from another sample of the same person, matched by shared clones. The input for sequencing was peripheral blood mononuclear cells (PBMCs), taken when the disease was refractory, from a patient treated with antithyroid drugs. The nucleotide sequence is TGTGCCAGCAGCTTTATGGGACAGGGAGCCTACGAGCAGTACTTC. It specifies CASSFMGQGAYEQYF.